This entry concerns a single TCR beta chain. This record belongs to a study of T cell changes during pregnancy in multiple sclerosis. TCRdb keeps only in-frame clones here, not all; method: immunoSEQ multiplex PCR. The table lists roughly 89,000 clones, about 94% of them singletons. The material was peripheral blood, obtained after pregnancy. This TCR came from a female donor in good health, enrolled as a control in a pregnancy study.

The DNA for the CDR3 is TGTGCCAGCAGCTTAAGACTAGCGGACTCCTACAATGAGCAGTTCTTC. It is translated as CASSLRLADSYNEQFF. V usage is TRBV13 and J usage is TRBJ2-1, with 9 bases identical to TRBD2. V was pared by 2 bases and J by 0 bases, with 2 bases of the junction left unmatched. The V gene's germline CDR1 is PRHDT and CDR2 FYEKMQ (reference sequence). There are 16 residues in the CDR3. Full variable domain (rest looked up from reference TRBV13 and TRBJ2-1): AAGVIQSPRHLIKEKRETATLKCYPIPRHDTVYWYQQGPGQDPQFLISFYEKMQSDKGSIPDRFSAQQFSDYHSELNMSSLELGDSALYFCASSLRLADSYNEQFFGPGTRLTVL.